This T cell receptor (beta chain) emerged from a study of T cell responses to AZD1222 COVID-19 vaccine. Study-level results: Vaccine-related CD4 TCRs covered spike, predominating at 160-218 and 743-854. Only a handful of AZD1222 recipients, more than 5 in all, had baseline seropositivity. Repertoire samples came only from after the peak T cell response.

The V gene's germline CDR1 is MNHEY and CDR2 SVGAGI. This CDR3 is 13 amino acids long. The protocol was immunoSEQ multiplex PCR, while the TCRdb copy is restricted to in-frame clones and leaves out a portion. This table has fewer than 65,000 clones, 65% to 90% appearing once. This clone was counted only a few times. The antigen is not known. The material sequenced was peripheral blood, taken on day 0 of AZD1222 vaccination. The source is an adult in good health. The J gene is TRBJ1-2, the V gene TRBV6-5; unclear D gene. CDR3 sequence: CATKETSNYGYTF. In DNA form, the CDR3 reads TGTGCAACCAAGGAGACCTCTAACTATGGCTACACCTTC.